Each of the 4 T cell receptor beta chains below was sequenced from the same sample in a study of T-cell reconstitution after alpha-beta-depleted transplantation in children. The library targeted TCRbeta and was prepared with unique molecular identifiers. TCRdb re-derived calls from the PCR reads in MiXCR, one entry per CDR3 protein. This sample has 350,000 to 450,000 distinct CDR3 sequences, with 13% found just once. Here the sequenced sample was PBMCs, taken from the stem cell graft. The receptors stem from a human donor who donated a stem cell graft to a child with Fanconi anemia.

This clonotype turned up a few times. V usage is TRBV5-1 and J usage is TRBJ1-1, with D hard to call. This CDR3 is built from 15 residues. CDR1 and CDR2 (germline): SGHRS, YFSETQ. V shed 0 bases and J shed 0 bases, with 9 bases lying between them. CDR3 region: CASSLEYGLNTEAFF. The CDR3 DNA reads TGCGCCAGCAGCTTGGAATACGGATTGAACACTGAAGCTTTCTTT.

This clonotype was counted many times. The rearrangement uses TRBV27 and TRBJ1-1; D remains unclear. In germline, CDR1 is MNHEY, CDR2 SMNVEV (reference sequence). Trimming removed 3 bases from V and 1 base from J, with 6 bases in between. CDR3 size: 13 residues. The CDR3 nucleotides are TGTGCCAGCAGTTTCGCCAGGAACACTGAAGCTTTCTTT. Translation gives CASSFARNTEAFF.

The genes are TRBV20-1 and TRBJ2-3, with 9 bases lining up with TRBD2. The CDR3 spans 14 residues. Trimming at V came to 3 bases and at J to 6 bases, leaving 7 bases not matched to a gene. The germline gives CDR1 DFQATT, CDR2 SNEGSKA (reference sequence). The CDR3 protein is CSARASGVGDTQYF. As DNA, the CDR3 is TGCAGTGCTAGGGCTAGCGGGGTGGGGGATACGCAGTATTTT.

The chain couples TRBV3-1 to TRBJ2-7; D possibly matches TRBD1 or TRBD2 (5 bases each). This CDR3 is built from 13 residues. V was shortened by 3 bases and J by 2 bases, with 8 bases between the two germline ends. Germline assignment: CDR1 LGHDT and CDR2 YNNKEL (reference sequence). As DNA, the CDR3 is TGTGCCAGCAGCCAGAGGGGTACCTACGAGCAGTACTTC. Translated, it gives CASSQRGTYEQYF.